These 8 T cell receptor beta chains share one sample of origin, sequenced in a study of control samples from healthy donors and cancer patients. Only in-frame clones appear in the TCRdb table, and some are missing; sequencing was by immunoSEQ multiplex PCR. Of around 67,000 clones listed, around nine tenths were seen once; the top ten hold around 5.1%. The sequencing sample was made of PBMCs. Receptors were obtained from a man in his sixties with colorectal cancer.

The chain combines TRBV7-6 with TRBJ2-3; D not certain. Germline V lookup: CDR1 SGHVS, CDR2 FNYEAQ. Trimming stripped 7 bases from V and 0 bases from J, with 17 bases between. The CDR3 spans 16 residues. CDR3: CASKGRKPTSTDTQYF. DNA of the CDR3: TGTGCCAGCAAGGGCCGAAAGCCTACTAGCACAGATACGCAGTATTTT.

This sequence joins TRBV7-2 and TRBJ2-7; the D is unclear. V shed 6 bases and J shed 1 base, with 19 bases lying between them. Germline loops: CDR1 SGHTA, CDR2 FQGNSA. CDR3 length: 16 amino acids. The CDR3 region has the DNA TGTGCCAGCAGTACCCCCCAAGACTTAGCTTCCTACGAGCAGTACTTC. It is translated as CASSTPQDLASYEQYF.

CDR3 region: CASSWTGTGSGYTF. The DNA of the CDR3 is TGTGCCAGCAGTTGGACCGGGACAGGGAGTGGCTACACCTTC. The rearrangement links TRBV6-5 to TRBJ1-2, with 9 bases aligning to TRBD1. The CDR3 is made up of 14 amino acids. Germline CDR1 is MNHEY and CDR2 is SVGAGI. V was pared by 4 bases and J by 7 bases, with 7 bases of the junction left unmatched.

The chain links TRBV7-2 to TRBJ2-5, with D unresolved. This CDR3 comprises 13 residues. The germline gives CDR1 SGHTA, CDR2 FQGNSA. With 3 bases removed from V and 5 bases from J, the gap between germline ends came to 10 bases. The CDR3 is CASSLALRETQYF. The CDR3 nucleotides read TGTGCCAGCAGCTTGGCCCTCCGGGAGACCCAGTACTTC.

The CDR3 nucleotides are TGCAGCGTCTGGACAGGGCCAAGGACTGAAGCTTTCTTT. Residues: CSVWTGPRTEAFF. This chain uses TRBV29-1 with TRBJ1-1; 8 nucleotides align to TRBD1. J lost 5 bases, V lost 6 bases, and 8 bases had no gene match. CDR1 and CDR2 (germline): SQVTM, ANQGSEA. This CDR3 has 13 amino acids.

V gene TRBV23-1 combines with J gene TRBJ1-2; the D gene is possibly TRBD1 (5 bases). TRBV23-1 is an ORF; its function is uncertain. V lost 4 bases to trimming and J lost 4 bases, with 13 bases between them. The CDR3 has 14 amino acids. Written as DNA, the CDR3 is TGCGCCAGCAGTCCAATGCGGGACTCCTATGGCTACACCTTC. It is translated as CASSPMRDSYGYTF.

The chain employs TRBV11-3 and TRBJ2-7; 9 positions agree with TRBD2. The germline V gene encodes CDR1 SGHNT and CDR2 YENEEA. This CDR3 has 16 residues. The V segment lost 2 bases and the J segment 3 bases; nucleotides outside the gene matches: 8. In DNA, the CDR3 is TGTGCCAGCAGCTTAAGGTCTAGCGGGGACCTCTACGAGCAGTACTTC. This translates into CASSLRSSGDLYEQYF.

This clone was counted a few times. The J gene is TRBJ2-3, the V gene TRBV20-1; D gene ambiguous. Trimming took 5 bases from V and 6 from J, leaving 9 bases between them. The CDR3 consists of 11 residues. Germline V gene sequence: CDR1 DFQATT, CDR2 SNEGSKA (reference sequence). CDR3 amino acids: CSADDPDTQYF. In nucleotides, the CDR3 is TGCAGTGCTGATGACCCCGATACGCAGTATTTT.